This T cell receptor (beta chain) was found in a study of T-cell memory formation after mild COVID-19. Study conclusions and caveats: Within pre-infection memory, some responding clones were found, suggesting cross-reactive memory joined.

Using constant-segment primers, 5'RACE produced TCR alpha and TCR beta cDNA libraries carrying sample barcodes and UMIs. TCRdb redid the calling of the 5' RACE reads with MiXCR, one entry per CDR3 protein. The table records some 100,000 distinct CDR3 sequences, around 10% of them present only once. Comment on this clonotype: The antigen is unknown.

The CDR3 is made up of 15 amino acids. The germline V gene has CDR1 GTSNPN and CDR2 SVGIG (reference sequence). V was trimmed by 3 bases and J by 0 bases, leaving 12 bases between them. The V gene is TRBV30, the J gene TRBJ2-4; D gene ambiguous. The material sequenced was PBMCs or a T cell subset sorted from them (not recorded which). The origin of this receptor is a man aged 18 to 29 who had mild COVID-19 (a few samples of this study predate the infection). Cell type and time point are not known. CDR3: CAWRSRELAKNIQYF. CDR3 in DNA: TGTGCCTGGAGATCAAGGGAACTAGCCAAAAACATTCAGTACTTC.